The 2 T cell receptor beta chains below come from one sample, sequenced in a study of blood T cells in healthy people across ages (dated by TCRdb to about 2015). Library preparation was by 5' RACE. TCRdb lists the instrument as Illumina HiSeq 2500. A second PCR of roughly 6 to 12 cycles was run with a J-beta primer mix and a sample-barcoded 5' primer. TCRdb ran its own pipeline on the public reads, namely fastp trimming at Q25 and MiXCR clone calling, and kept in-frame beta chains. Merged by CDR3 protein, the rows form single entries marked with the most common genes and DNA. This sample gives about 1.6 million distinct CDR3 sequences in total; almost 35% of them show up just once. The ten biggest clones cover approximately 10% of the sample. The sample comprised blood. All receptors derive from a woman aged 25 to 45 in good health.

The CDR3 DNA sequence: TGTGCCAGCAGAAACCAGGGACTTACCGCTTCAGATACGTGGTATTTT. Its protein product is CASRNQGLTASDTWYF. J is TRBJ2-3 and V is TRBV6-2 or TRBV6-3; a possible D gene is TRBD2 (6 bases). The CDR3 contains 16 residues. Trimming removed 6 bases at V and 14 bases at J, with 30 bases between. CDR1 MNHEY and CDR2 SVGEGT come from the germline V gene.

This clonotype has a count of ten or more. V is TRBV5-1 and J is TRBJ1-2, with D possibly TRBD1 on 5 matching bases. The V and J ends lost 2 bases and 4 bases respectively, with 12 bases between them. Germline CDR1 and CDR2: SGHRS and YFSETQ. The CDR3 runs 14 residues. For the CDR3, the DNA is TGCGCCAGCAGCTTTTCAGGGACGAGCTATGGCTACACCTTC. Its translation is CASSFSGTSYGYTF.